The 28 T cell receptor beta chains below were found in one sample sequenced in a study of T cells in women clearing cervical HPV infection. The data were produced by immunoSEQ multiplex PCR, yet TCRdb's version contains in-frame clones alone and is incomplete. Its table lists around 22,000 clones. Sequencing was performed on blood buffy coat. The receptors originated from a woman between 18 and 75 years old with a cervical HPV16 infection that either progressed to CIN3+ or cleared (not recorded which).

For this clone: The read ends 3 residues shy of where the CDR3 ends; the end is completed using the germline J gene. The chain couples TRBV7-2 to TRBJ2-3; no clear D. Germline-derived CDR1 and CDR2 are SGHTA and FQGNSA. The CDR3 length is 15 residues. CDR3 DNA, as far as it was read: TGTGCCAGCAGCTTAATCCCCGATCGCGAAGAGACG. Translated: CASSLIPDREET. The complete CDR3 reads CASSLIPDREETQYF.

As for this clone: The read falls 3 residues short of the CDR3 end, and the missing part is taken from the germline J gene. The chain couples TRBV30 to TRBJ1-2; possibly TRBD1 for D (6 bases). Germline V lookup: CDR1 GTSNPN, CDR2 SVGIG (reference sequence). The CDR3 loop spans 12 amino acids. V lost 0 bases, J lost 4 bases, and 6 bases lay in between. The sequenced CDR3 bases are TGTGCCTGGAGTGTACAGGGCTATGGC. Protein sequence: CAWSVQGYG. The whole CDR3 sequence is CAWSVQGYGYTF.

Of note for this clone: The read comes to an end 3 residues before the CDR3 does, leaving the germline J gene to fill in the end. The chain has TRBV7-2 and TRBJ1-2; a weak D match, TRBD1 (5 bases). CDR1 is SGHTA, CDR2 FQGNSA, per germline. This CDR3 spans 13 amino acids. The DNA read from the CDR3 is TGTGCCAGCAGCTTGGGGGACTACTACGAC. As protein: CASSLGDYYD. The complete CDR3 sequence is CASSLGDYYDYTF.

The part of the CDR3 DNA that was read is TGTGCCAGCAGCCTGAGCACAGATACG. Encoded protein: CASSLSTDT. The CDR3, in full, reads CASSLSTDTQYF. The chain joins TRBV11-2 to TRBJ2-3, with D unresolved. The read stops 3 residues short of the end of the CDR3; the missing end is completed from the germline J gene. The length of the CDR3 is 12 residues. Trimming pared 5 bases from V and 0 bases from J, leaving 3 bases between. Per the germline V gene, CDR1 is SGHAT and CDR2 is FQNNGV.

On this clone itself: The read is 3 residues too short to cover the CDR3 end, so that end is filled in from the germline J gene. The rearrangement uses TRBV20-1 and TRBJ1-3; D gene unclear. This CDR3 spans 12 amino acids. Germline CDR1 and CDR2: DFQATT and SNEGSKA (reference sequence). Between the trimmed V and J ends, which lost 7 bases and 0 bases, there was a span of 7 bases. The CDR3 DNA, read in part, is TGCAGTGGTCTAACCTCTGGAAACACC. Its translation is CSGLTSGNT. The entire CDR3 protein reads CSGLTSGNTIYF.

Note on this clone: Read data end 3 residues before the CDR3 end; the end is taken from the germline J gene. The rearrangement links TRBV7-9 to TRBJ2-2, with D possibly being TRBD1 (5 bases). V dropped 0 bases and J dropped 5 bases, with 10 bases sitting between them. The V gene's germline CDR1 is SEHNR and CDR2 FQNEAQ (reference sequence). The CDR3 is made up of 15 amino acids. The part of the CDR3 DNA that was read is TGTGCCAGCAGCTTAGCAACAGGTTGGACCGGGGAG. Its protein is CASSLATGWTGE. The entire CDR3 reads CASSLATGWTGELFF.

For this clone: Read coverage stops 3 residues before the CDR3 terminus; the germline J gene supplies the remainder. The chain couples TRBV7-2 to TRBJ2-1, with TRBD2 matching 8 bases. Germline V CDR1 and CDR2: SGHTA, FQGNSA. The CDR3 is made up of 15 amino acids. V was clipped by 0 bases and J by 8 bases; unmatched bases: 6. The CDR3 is CASSLAGTRFDEQFF. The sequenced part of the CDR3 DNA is TGTGCCAGCAGCTTAGCCGGGACTAGGTTCGATGAG.

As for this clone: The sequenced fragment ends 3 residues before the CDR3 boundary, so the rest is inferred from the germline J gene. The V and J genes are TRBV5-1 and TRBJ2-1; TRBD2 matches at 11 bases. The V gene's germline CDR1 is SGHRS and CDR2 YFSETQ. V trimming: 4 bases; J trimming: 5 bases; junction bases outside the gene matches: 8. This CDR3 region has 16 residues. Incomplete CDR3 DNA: TGCGCCAGCAGCCCGTTAGCGGGGGGGGGAAACAATGAG. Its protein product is CASSPLAGGGNNE. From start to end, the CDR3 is CASSPLAGGGNNEQFF.

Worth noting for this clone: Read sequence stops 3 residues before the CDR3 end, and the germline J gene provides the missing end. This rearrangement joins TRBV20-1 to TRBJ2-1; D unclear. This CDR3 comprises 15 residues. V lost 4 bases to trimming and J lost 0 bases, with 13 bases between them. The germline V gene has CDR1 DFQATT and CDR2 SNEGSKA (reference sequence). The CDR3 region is CSAIISSHSYNEQFF. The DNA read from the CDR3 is TGCAGTGCTATAATCTCTAGTCACTCCTACAATGAG.

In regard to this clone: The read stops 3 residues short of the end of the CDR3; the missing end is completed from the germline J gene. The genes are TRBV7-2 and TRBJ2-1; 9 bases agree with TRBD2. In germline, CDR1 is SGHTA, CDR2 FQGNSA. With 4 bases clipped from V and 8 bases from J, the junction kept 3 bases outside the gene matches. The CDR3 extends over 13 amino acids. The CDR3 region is CASSSGLAYEQFF. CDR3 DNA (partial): TGTGCCAGCAGCTCTGGACTAGCGTATGAG. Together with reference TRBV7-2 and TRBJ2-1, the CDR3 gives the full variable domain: GAGVSQSPSNKVTEKGKDVELRCDPISGHTALYWYRQSLGQGLEFLIYFQGNSAPDKSGLPSDRFSAERTGGSVSTLTIQRTQQEDSAVYLCASSSGLAYEQFFGPGTRLTVL.

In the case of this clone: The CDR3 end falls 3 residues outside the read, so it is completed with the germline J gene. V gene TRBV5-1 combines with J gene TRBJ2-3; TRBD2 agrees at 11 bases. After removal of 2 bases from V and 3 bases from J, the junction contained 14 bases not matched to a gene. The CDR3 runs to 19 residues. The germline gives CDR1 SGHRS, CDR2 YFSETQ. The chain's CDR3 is CASSFRGRASGGLTDTQYF. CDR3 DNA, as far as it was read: TGCGCCAGCAGCTTTCGGGGTCGGGCTAGCGGGGGGTTGACAGATACG.

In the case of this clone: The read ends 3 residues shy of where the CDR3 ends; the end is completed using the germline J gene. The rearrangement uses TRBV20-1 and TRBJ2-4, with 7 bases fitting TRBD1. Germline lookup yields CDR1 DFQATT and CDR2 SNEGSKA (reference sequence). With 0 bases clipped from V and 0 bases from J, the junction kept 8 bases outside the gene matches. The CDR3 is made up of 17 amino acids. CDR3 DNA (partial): TGCAGTGCTAGAGACCCCCTGGCAGGGGGAGCCAAAAACATT. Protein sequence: CSARDPLAGGAKNI. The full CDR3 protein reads CSARDPLAGGAKNIQYF.

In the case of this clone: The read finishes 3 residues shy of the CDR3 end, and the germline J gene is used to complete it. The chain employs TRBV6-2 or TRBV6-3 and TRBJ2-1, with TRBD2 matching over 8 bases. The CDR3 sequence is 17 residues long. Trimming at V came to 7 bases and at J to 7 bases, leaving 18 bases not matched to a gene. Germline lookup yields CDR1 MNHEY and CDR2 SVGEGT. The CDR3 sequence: CASTETLSAGGRNEQFF. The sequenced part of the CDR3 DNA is TGTGCCAGCACCGAAACCCTCTCGGCGGGGGGCCGGAATGAG.

CDR3 region: CASSYGQGAYTF. The CDR3 bases that were read are TGTGCCAGCAGCTATGGACAGGGGGCC. The genes are TRBV7-9 and TRBJ1-2, with 11 bases matching TRBD1. The CDR3 end falls 3 residues outside the read, so it is completed with the germline J gene. Germline lookup yields CDR1 SEHNR and CDR2 FQNEAQ (reference sequence). This CDR3 is 12 amino acids long.

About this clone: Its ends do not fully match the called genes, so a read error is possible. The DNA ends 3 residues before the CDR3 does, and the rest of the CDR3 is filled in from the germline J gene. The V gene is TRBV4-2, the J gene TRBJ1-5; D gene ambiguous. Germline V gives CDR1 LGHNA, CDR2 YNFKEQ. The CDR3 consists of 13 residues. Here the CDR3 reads CASSLTDNQPQHF. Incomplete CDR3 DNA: TGCGCCAGCAGCCTCACAGATAATCAGCCC.

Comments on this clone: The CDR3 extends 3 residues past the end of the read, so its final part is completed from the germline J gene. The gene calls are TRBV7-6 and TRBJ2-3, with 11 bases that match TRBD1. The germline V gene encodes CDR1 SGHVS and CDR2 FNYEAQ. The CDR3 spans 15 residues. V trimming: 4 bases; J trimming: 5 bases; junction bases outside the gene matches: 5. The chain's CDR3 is CASSSGQGVVDTQYF. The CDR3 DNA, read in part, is TGTGCCAGCAGCTCGGGACAGGGGGTCGTAGATACG.

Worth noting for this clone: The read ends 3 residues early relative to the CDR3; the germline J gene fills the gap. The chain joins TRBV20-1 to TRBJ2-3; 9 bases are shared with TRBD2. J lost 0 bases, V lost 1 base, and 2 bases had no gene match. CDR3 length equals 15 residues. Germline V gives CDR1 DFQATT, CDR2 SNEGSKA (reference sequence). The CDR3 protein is CSARGRGGSTDTQYF. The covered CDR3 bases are TGCAGTGCTAGAGGGCGGGGGGGTAGCACAGATACG.

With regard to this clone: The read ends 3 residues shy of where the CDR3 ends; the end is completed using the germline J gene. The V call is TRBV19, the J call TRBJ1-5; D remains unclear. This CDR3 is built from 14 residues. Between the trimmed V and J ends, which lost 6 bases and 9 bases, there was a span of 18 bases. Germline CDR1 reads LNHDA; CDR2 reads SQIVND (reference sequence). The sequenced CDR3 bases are TGTGCCAGTAGACAAGACCCGAGACAAGGGCCC. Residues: CASRQDPRQGP. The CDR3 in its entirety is CASRQDPRQGPQHF.

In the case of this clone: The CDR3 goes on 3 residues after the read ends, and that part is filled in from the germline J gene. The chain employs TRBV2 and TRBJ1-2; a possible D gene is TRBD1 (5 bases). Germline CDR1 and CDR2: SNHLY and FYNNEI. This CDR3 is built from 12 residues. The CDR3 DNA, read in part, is TGTGCCAGCAGTGAAAACAGGCTCAGC. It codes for CASSENRLS. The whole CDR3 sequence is CASSENRLSYTF.

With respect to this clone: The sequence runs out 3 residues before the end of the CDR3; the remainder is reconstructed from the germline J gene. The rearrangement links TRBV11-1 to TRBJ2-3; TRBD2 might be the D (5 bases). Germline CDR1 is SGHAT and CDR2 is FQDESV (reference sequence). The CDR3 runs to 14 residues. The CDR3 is CASSSGSGEETQYF. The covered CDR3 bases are TGTGCCAGCAGCTCGGGGAGTGGTGAGGAGACG.

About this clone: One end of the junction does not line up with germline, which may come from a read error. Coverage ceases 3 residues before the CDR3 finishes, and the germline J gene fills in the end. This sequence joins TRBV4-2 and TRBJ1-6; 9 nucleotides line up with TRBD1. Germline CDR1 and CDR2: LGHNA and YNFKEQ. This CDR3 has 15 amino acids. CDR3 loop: CASSRVTGGGSPLHF. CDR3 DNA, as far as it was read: TGCGCCAGCAGCCGAGTGACAGGGGGAGGTTCACCC.

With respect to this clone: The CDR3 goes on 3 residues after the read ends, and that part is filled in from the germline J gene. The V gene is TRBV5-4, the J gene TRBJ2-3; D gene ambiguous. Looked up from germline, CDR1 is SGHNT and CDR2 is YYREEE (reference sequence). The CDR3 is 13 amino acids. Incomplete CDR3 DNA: TGTGCCAGCAGCTTGGTATACCAGGAGACG. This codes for CASSLVYQET. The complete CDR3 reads CASSLVYQETQYF.

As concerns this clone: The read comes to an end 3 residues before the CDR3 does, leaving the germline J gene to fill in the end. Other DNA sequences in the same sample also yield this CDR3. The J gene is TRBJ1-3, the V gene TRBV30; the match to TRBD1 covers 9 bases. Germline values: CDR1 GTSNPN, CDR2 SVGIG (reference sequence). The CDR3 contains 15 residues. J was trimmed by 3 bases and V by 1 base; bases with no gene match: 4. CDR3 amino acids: CAWSAGTGYGNTIYF. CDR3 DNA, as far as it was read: TGTGCCTGGAGTGCCGGGACAGGGTATGGAAACACC.

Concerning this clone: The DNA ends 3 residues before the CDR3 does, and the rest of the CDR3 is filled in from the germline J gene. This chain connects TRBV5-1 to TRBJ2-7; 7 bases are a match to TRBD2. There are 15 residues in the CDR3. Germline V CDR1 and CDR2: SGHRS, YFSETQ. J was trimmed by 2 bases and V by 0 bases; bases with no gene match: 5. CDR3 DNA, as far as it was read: TGCGCCAGCAGCTTGGCCCCCGGGGGGACCTACGAG. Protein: CASSLAPGGTYE. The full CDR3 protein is CASSLAPGGTYEQYF.

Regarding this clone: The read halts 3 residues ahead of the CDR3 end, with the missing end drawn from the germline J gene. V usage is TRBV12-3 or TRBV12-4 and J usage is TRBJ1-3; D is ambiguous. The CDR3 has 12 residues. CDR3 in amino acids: CASSLAGVFIYF. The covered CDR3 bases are TGTGCCAGCAGTTTAGCCGGGGTATTC.

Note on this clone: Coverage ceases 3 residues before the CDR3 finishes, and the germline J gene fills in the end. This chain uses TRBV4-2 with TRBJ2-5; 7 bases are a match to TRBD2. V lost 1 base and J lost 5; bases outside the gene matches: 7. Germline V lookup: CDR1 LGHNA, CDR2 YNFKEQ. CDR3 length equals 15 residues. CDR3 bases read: TGTGCCAGCAGCCAAGGGGGGGGTCTGAGTGAGACC. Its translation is CASSQGGGLSET. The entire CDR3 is CASSQGGGLSETQYF.

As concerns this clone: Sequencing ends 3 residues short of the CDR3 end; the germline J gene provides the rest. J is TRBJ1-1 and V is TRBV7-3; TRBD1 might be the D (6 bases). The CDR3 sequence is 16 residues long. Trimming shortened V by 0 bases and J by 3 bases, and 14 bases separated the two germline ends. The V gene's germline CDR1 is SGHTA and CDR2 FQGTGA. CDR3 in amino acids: CASSLTPGTFHTEAFF. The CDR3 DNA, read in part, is TGTGCCAGCAGCTTAACCCCTGGGACATTTCACACTGAA.

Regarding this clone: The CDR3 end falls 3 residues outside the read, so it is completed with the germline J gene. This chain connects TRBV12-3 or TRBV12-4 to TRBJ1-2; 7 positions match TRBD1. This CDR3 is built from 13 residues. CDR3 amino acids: CASSINDREGYTF. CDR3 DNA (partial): TGTGCCAGCAGCATTAACGACAGGGAGGGG.